This TCR beta chain is drawn from a study of blood T cell repertoires in COVID-19 (dated by TCRdb to 2018 to 2021). A note on the overall study: Collaborator samples came from the United States, Italy and Spain and covered acute and convalescent phases of COVID-19. The prospective study material was composed of cDNA or gDNA derived from T cells, B-cell-depleted T cells, or PBMCs. The dataset comprised deeply sampled blood TCRbeta repertoires from subjects exposed to, actively infected with, or recovered from COVID-19. The repertoires were released in a freely available public database meant as a resource for research on the immune response to SARS-CoV-2. The samples were drawn from the first 160 participants of the ongoing ImmuneRACE study and from 1,200 or so subjects provided by 6 global collaborators. Nearly every sample came with metadata listing a de-identified subject ID, COVID-19 status, age in years and sex. Where available, HLA class I and class II types were taken from metadata supplied by the sample provider and were not determined by assay-based typing. Broad study findings and their caveats: Clinical and demographic metadata were provided uncurated, with the amount varying by source and participant.

The immunoSEQ Assay, a bias-controlled multiplex PCR, was used to amplify TCRbeta CDR3 regions from genomic DNA. In the authors' own workflow: The number of nucleated cells in each sample was estimated by amplification of reference gene primers within the assay. Sequence reads were collapsed and filtered to measure the absolute abundance of every unique TCRbeta CDR3 rearrangement. For each sample, productive Simpson clonality was calculated as the square root of Simpson's diversity index across productive rearrangements. TCRdb retrieved this table from immuneACCESS and kept in-frame rearrangements only. Not all clones are present; in checked studies, unresolved V genes account for under half, and no reason is known for the remainder. The V and J calls and clone size were taken over from that table, and D and trimming were inferred from the DNA. The sample yields 100,000 to 130,000 clones; just over 85% were counted once. The biggest ten clones account for 2.4% of the sample.

About this clone itself: No antigen is known for it. No much larger clone exists at a distance of one base, and base qualities are not known.

The CDR3 has 14 amino acids, counting the end cysteine and phenylalanine. Kept here is only the CDR3 DNA, which spans 42 bases and is read in frame from base 1. As encoded in the germline V gene, CDR1 is MDHEN while CDR2 is SYDVKM. Germline trimming: 3 bases from V, 9 bases from J; junction bases outside gene matches: 8. The collaborating institutions used their own protocols to collect whole blood in K2EDTA tubes. For TCRbeta analysis, collaborator samples were shipped as frozen whole blood, as isolated PBMCs, or as DNA extracted from either sample type. Here the chain combines TRBV28 and TRBJ1-5; 7 bases in between match TRBD1. This receptor was obtained from a human donor in a cohort sampled during active COVID-19. Sequencing was done on a sample of peripheral blood. The base sequence is TGTGCCAGCAGTTTGACAGGGACCTATCGGCCCCAGCATTTT. This encodes CASSLTGTYRPQHF.